This TCR beta chain was documented in a study of cytomegalovirus exposure and HLA in healthy donors. Measured with immunoSEQ multiplex PCR; TCRdb has only the in-frame clones, and not every one. The sample holds some 98,000 clones, 70% to 90% seen once. Study outcomes and limitations: It was reported that the classifier diagnosed cytomegalovirus status with high specificity and sensitivity in both the original and validation cohorts. Most TCR sequences proved rare, with some public TCRs found in many donors.

Trimming at V came to 6 bases and at J to 6 bases, leaving 7 bases not matched to a gene. Germline CDR1 and CDR2: LNHDA and SQIVND (reference sequence). The CDR3 extends over 14 amino acids. As concerns this clone: Its target is unknown.

Sequenced: PBMCs. V and J are TRBV19 and TRBJ2-1; 8 nucleotides agree with TRBD1. The receptor was derived from a woman aged 25 to 39 in good health and CMV-seronegative. The CDR3 sequence is CASRQDRALNEQFF. For the CDR3, the DNA is TGTGCCAGTAGACAGGACAGGGCCCTCAATGAGCAGTTCTTC.